A selection of T cell receptor beta chains follows, all from one sample in a study of cytomegalovirus exposure and HLA in healthy donors. Sequenced by immunoSEQ multiplex PCR; TCRdb stores in-frame clones only, minus some. Of about 200,000 clones listed, around nine tenths were seen once; the top ten hold 2%. Sequenced material: PBMCs. These receptors were collected from a woman aged 18-30 years in good health and CMV-seropositive. Both conserved end residues are part of each CDR3. Fields, in order: clone size, D gene, J gene, CDR3 length, V gene, CDR3 protein, CDR3 DNA. The D gene is left open where the match is weak. Only part of the rows carry a size: once, few, many, or a class if the clone is expanded.

>-|-|TRBJ1-2|15|TRBV6-5
CASSYSKGANYGYTF
TGTGCCAGCAGTTACTCGAAGGGAGCTAACTATGGCTACACCTTC
>-|-|TRBJ2-5|15|TRBV7-7
CASSSDRLVGETQYF
TGTGCTAGCAGCTCGGACCGACTAGTGGGAGAGACCCAGTACTTC
>-|TRBD1|TRBJ1-1|17|TRBV2
CATDTGTGGVGYSEAFF
TGTGCCACCGATACCGGGACAGGGGGCGTTGGGTACTCTGAAGCTTTCTTT
>-|-|TRBJ1-1|15|TRBV19
CASSIATGRNTEAFF
TGTGCCAGTAGTATCGCTACAGGACGCAACACTGAAGCTTTCTTT
>-|TRBD2|TRBJ2-7|15|TRBV11-2
CASSLGASGFYEQYF
TGTGCCAGCAGCTTAGGTGCTAGCGGATTCTACGAGCAGTACTTC
>-|TRBD1|TRBJ1-3|15|TRBV5-1
CASRTDREHGNTIYF
TGCGCCAGCAGAACCGACAGGGAACATGGAAACACCATATATTTT
>few|-|TRBJ1-1|14|TRBV16
CASSHPGGNTEAFF
TGTGCCAGCAGCCACCCGGGGGGGAACACTGAAGCTTTCTTT
>-|-|TRBJ1-1|16|TRBV5-4
CASSRGGEGGNTEAFF
TGTGCCAGCAGTCGGGGGGGCGAGGGTGGGAACACTGAAGCTTTCTTT
>-|-|TRBJ2-7|8|TRBV30
CAWKSFSF
TGTGCCTGGAAGAGCTTTTCTTTC
>-|TRBD1|TRBJ2-2|15|TRBV9
CASSAPGQGVGELFF
TGTGCCAGCAGCGCTCCGGGACAGGGAGTCGGGGAGCTGTTTTTT
>-|TRBD1|TRBJ1-2|16|TRBV2
CASSEAYGTGSHGYTF
TGTGCCAGCAGTGAAGCGTATGGGACAGGGTCGCATGGCTACACCTTC
>-|-|TRBJ1-5|15|TRBV19
CASSMGGGRGQPQHF
TGTGCCAGTAGTATGGGCGGGGGGCGCGGGCAGCCCCAGCATTTT
>-|-|TRBJ1-2|15|TRBV7-9
CASSLVEGFDYGYTF
TGTGCCAGCAGCTTGGTCGAGGGTTTTGACTATGGCTACACCTTC
>-|-|TRBJ1-1|15|TRBV5-1
CASSLEGFMNTEAFF
TGCGCCAGCAGCTTGGAGGGGTTTATGAACACTGAAGCTTTCTTT
>-|-|TRBJ2-1|14|TRBV25-1
CASSGYREYNEQFF
TGTGCCAGCAGTGGGTACCGCGAGTACAATGAGCAGTTCTTC
>-|-|TRBJ1-5|13|TRBV7-3
CASSPGGDQPQHF
TGTGCCAGCAGCCCTGGAGGGGATCAGCCCCAGCATTTT
>-|TRBD1|TRBJ2-7|16|TRBV28
CASSLFGGTDSYEQYF
TGTGCCAGCAGTTTATTCGGTGGGACAGACTCCTACGAGCAGTACTTC
>-|-|TRBJ2-7|12|TRBV28
CASSFSSYEQYF
TGTGCCAGCAGTTTTTCCAGCTACGAGCAGTACTTC
>-|TRBD2|TRBJ2-1|16|TRBV10-3
CAISDRGTSGIDEQFF
TGTGCCATCAGTGACCGCGGGACTAGCGGGATAGATGAGCAGTTCTTC
>-|-|TRBJ1-2|17|TRBV27
CASSLSHGDSKDYGYTF
TGTGCCAGCAGTTTATCACACGGCGACAGTAAAGACTATGGCTACACCTTC
>-|TRBD2|TRBJ2-1|15|TRBV5-4
CASSFPGRASNEQFF
TGTGCCAGCAGCTTTCCCGGGAGGGCCTCCAATGAGCAGTTCTTC
>-|-|TRBJ2-3|16|TRBV9
CASSLTATTSTDTQYF
TGTGCCAGCAGCTTGACAGCCACTACTAGCACAGATACGCAGTATTTT